This note documents a single TCR beta chain sequence. Germline trimming cut 4 bases from V and 6 bases from J; bases unmatched to any gene: 9. Germline V gene lookup returns CDR1 SGHRS and CDR2 YFSETQ. This CDR3 region has 14 residues. This sample stems from a study of blood T cell repertoires in COVID-19. Study context: Samples of COVID-19 (acute and convalescent) were obtained from the United States, Italy and Spain. T cells, B-cell-depleted T cells, or PBMCs provided the cDNA or gDNA that served as material.

Authors' processing steps: Reference gene primer amplification yielded estimated nucleated cell counts. Method: immunoSEQ multiplex PCR; TCRdb's copy keeps in-frame clones and lacks some. V and J calls and clone size are given by that table; D and trimming were obtained from the DNA. Counted here are roughly 230,000 clones, roughly 80% occurring once; the ten biggest clones make up about 7.4%. The receptor comes from a woman aged 50 to 60 with acute or convalescent COVID-19. Sequenced material: peripheral blood. V is TRBV5-1 and J is TRBJ1-1; 7 positions agree with TRBD1. CDR3 amino acids: CASSSDRAVAEAFF. In DNA, the CDR3 is TGCGCCAGCAGCAGTGACAGGGCTGTAGCTGAAGCTTTCTTT.